These 18 T cell receptor beta chains originate from one sample sequenced in a study of blood T cell repertoires in COVID-19. Repertoires were generated with immunoSEQ multiplex PCR, while TCRdb's copy carries only in-frame clones and drops some. This table holds about 120,000 clones, about three quarters found once. Sequences were obtained from peripheral blood. These receptors all come from an elderly woman with active or convalescent COVID-19.

The chain recombines TRBV19 with TRBJ2-3, with D unresolved. This CDR3 is 13 amino acids long. V lost 7 bases, J lost 2 bases, and 10 bases lay in between. Germline CDR1 and CDR2: LNHDA and SQIVND (reference sequence). The CDR3 coding sequence is TGTGCCAGTACCCCCCGGGTCACAGATACGCAGTATTTT. It codes for CASTPRVTDTQYF.

The chain has TRBV5-5 and TRBJ2-5; 7 positions agree with TRBD2. This CDR3 comprises 14 residues. The J segment lost 5 bases and the V segment lost 0 bases, leaving 4 bases of the junction unmatched. CDR1 is SGHKS, CDR2 YYEKEE, per germline (reference sequence). This chain's CDR3 is CASSLGGRWETQYF. The CDR3 nucleotides are TGTGCCAGCAGCTTGGGCGGGAGATGGGAGACCCAGTACTTC.

The rearrangement uses TRBV6-6 and TRBJ1-5; D call uncertain. This CDR3 spans 11 amino acids. The V and J ends lost 8 bases and 4 bases respectively, with 6 bases between them. CDR1 MNHNY and CDR2 SVGAGI come from the germline V gene (reference sequence). The CDR3 nucleotides read TGTGCCAGCGGCCAAAATCAGCCCCAGCATTTT. Protein sequence: CASGQNQPQHF.

The chain recombines TRBV7-2 with TRBJ2-1, with TRBD2 matching over 10 bases. The CDR3 loop spans 18 amino acids. Per the germline V gene, CDR1 is SGHTA and CDR2 is FQGNSA. Trimming removed 10 bases from V and 4 bases from J; junction bases left unmatched: 19. CDR3: CAIEPWGVVAGGYNEQFF. The CDR3 nucleotides are TGTGCCATCGAGCCCTGGGGGGTCGTAGCGGGAGGATACAATGAGCAGTTCTTC. Supplemented by reference TRBV7-2 and TRBJ2-1, the full variable domain reads GAGVSQSPSNKVTEKGKDVELRCDPISGHTALYWYRQSLGQGLEFLIYFQGNSAPDKSGLPSDRFSAERTGGSVSTLTIQRTQQEDSAVYLCAIEPWGVVAGGYNEQFFGPGTRLTVL.

V gene TRBV2 combines with J gene TRBJ1-1; possible D gene TRBD1, 6 bases. Trimming pared 5 bases from V and 3 bases from J, leaving 13 bases between. In germline, CDR1 is SNHLY, CDR2 FYNNEI. This CDR3 spans 14 amino acids. The chain's CDR3 is CASSLLRQDTEAFF. CDR3 DNA sequence: TGTGCCAGCAGTCTTCTAAGACAGGACACTGAAGCTTTCTTT.

This sequence joins TRBV29-1 and TRBJ2-5; 7 positions match TRBD2. Per germline, CDR1 SQVTM and CDR2 ANQGSEA. This CDR3 has 14 residues. The V and J ends lost 7 bases and 3 bases, in that order; junction bases with no gene match: 11. The CDR3, as DNA: TGCAGCGAGGCGCGGGAGCCGGGTGAAGAGACCCAGTACTTC. Protein: CSEAREPGEETQYF.

This clone came up a few times. The chain carries TRBV5-6 and TRBJ2-7; 12 bases are a match to TRBD2. This CDR3 is 13 amino acids long. Germline V gene lookup returns CDR1 SGHDT and CDR2 YYEEEE. With V trimmed by 4 bases and J by 4 bases, 0 bases remained unmatched. CDR3 in DNA: TGTGCCAGCAGCACTAGCGGGAGGTACGAGCAGTACTTC. This encodes CASSTSGRYEQYF.

The chain combines TRBV28 with TRBJ1-1, with D maybe TRBD1 (5 bases). CDR1 is MDHEN and CDR2 is SYDVKM in the germline V gene. Trimming took 5 bases from V and 10 from J, leaving 14 bases between them. The CDR3 sequence is 12 residues long. The CDR3 bases are TGTGCCAGCAGTGCCCAGGGATTGAGAGCTTTCTTT. It yields the protein CASSAQGLRAFF.

The chain carries TRBV12-5 and TRBJ2-2, with 10 bases fitting TRBD1. The CDR3 spans 16 residues. Germline V CDR1 and CDR2: LGHNT, FRNRAP. With 0 bases clipped from V and 8 bases from J, the junction kept 6 bases outside the gene matches. CDR3 in DNA: TGTGCTAGTGGTTTGGTACTGGACAGGGGGATGGGGGAGCTGTTTTTT. This translates into CASGLVLDRGMGELFF. The variable domain in full, with the rest retrieved from reference TRBV12-5 and TRBJ2-2, is DARVTQTPRHKVTEMGQEVTMRCQPILGHNTVFWYRQTMMQGLELLAYFRNRAPLDDSGMPKDRFSAEMPDATLATLKIQPSEPRDSAVYFCASGLVLDRGMGELFFGEGSRLTVL.

In DNA, the CDR3 is TGTGCCAGCAGCGGGGAGGTTTTAAGCTCTGGAAACACCATATATTTT. This translates into CASSGEVLSSGNTIYF. The rearrangement uses TRBV2 and TRBJ1-3; no clear D. Germline values: CDR1 SNHLY, CDR2 FYNNEI. V lost 6 bases to trimming and J lost 0 bases, with 15 bases between them. CDR3 length: 16 residues.

This clone was picked up one time. The rearrangement joins TRBV10-1 to TRBJ2-3, with 11 bases identical to TRBD2. This CDR3 contains 18 residues. J gave up 6 bases and V 4 bases, and 15 bases lay outside the gene matches. Germline CDR1 is WNHNN and CDR2 is SYGVQD (reference sequence). CDR3 DNA: TGCGCCAGCAGTGTGGGTATGGAACTAGCGGGAGTATCGGATACGCAGTATTTT. Its protein product is CASSVGMELAGVSDTQYF.

The chain links TRBV27 to TRBJ2-2, with D unclear. Germline CDR1 MNHEY, CDR2 SMNVEV (reference sequence). There are 12 residues in the CDR3. Trimming took off 3 bases at V and 4 bases at J, with 3 bases between the two ends. CDR3 nucleotides: TGTGCCAGCAGTTTCGGCACCGGGGAGCTGTTTTTT. Its translation is CASSFGTGELFF.

V usage is TRBV7-9 and J usage is TRBJ2-7, with D unclear. CDR1 is SEHNR, CDR2 FQNEAQ, per germline (reference sequence). This CDR3 is 13 amino acids long. V dropped 2 bases and J dropped 3 bases, with 8 bases sitting between them. The CDR3 loop reads CASSLSGRYEQYF. The CDR3, as DNA: TGTGCCAGCAGCTTAAGTGGCCGCTACGAGCAGTACTTC.

This sequence joins TRBV5-3 and TRBJ1-1; D unclear. TRBV5-3 is designated an ORF whose function remains uncertain. Trimming pared 4 bases from V and 3 bases from J, leaving 13 bases between. There are 14 residues in the CDR3. CDR3 DNA: TGTGCCAGAAGCCTCTCGGTGGGCGACACTGAAGCTTTCTTT. Protein: CARSLSVGDTEAFF.

The chain recombines TRBV5-4 with TRBJ2-5; 10 bases fit TRBD1. Germline V gene lookup returns CDR1 SGHNT and CDR2 YYREEE (reference sequence). This CDR3 has 16 amino acids. The trim removed 4 bases at V and 5 bases at J, leaving 11 bases unmatched. The CDR3: CASSPEMTGGVETQYF. CDR3 coding DNA: TGTGCCAGCAGCCCCGAGATGACAGGGGGCGTTGAGACCCAGTACTTC.

This sequence joins TRBV28 and TRBJ2-2, with 8 positions matching TRBD1. The CDR3 has 17 amino acids. The junction had 10 bases not matched to a gene; V was cut back by 5 bases and J by 2 bases. CDR1 MDHEN and CDR2 SYDVKM come from the germline V gene. The CDR3 nucleotides are TGTGCCAGCAGTGCAATTGAGACAGGGGATAACACCGGGGAGCTGTTTTTT. Protein: CASSAIETGDNTGELFF. Using reference TRBV28 and TRBJ2-2 for the parts outside the CDR3, the full variable domain is DVKVTQSSRYLVKRTGEKVFLECVQDMDHENMFWYRQDPGLGLRLIYFSYDVKMKEKGDIPEGYSVSREKKERFSLILESASTNQTSMYLCASSAIETGDNTGELFFGEGSRLTVL.

A single count supports this clone. V and J are TRBV4-3 and TRBJ1-1; D is possibly TRBD1 (6 bases). The CDR3 has 12 residues. V dropped 4 bases and J dropped 8 bases, with 11 bases sitting between them. Germline V gene lookup returns CDR1 LGHNA and CDR2 YSLEER. In DNA form, the CDR3 reads TGCGCCAGCAGCCTAACAGGGACCGAAGCTTTCTTT. Protein: CASSLTGTEAFF.

The chain carries TRBV5-1 and TRBJ2-7; 11 nucleotides align to TRBD2. The germline CDR1 and CDR2 sequences are SGHRS and YFSETQ. The V segment lost 0 bases and the J segment 1 base; nucleotides outside the gene matches: 6. CDR3 size: 17 residues. This chain's CDR3 is CASSLGPLAGDSYEQYF. DNA of the CDR3: TGCGCCAGCAGCTTGGGGCCACTAGCGGGAGATTCCTACGAGCAGTACTTC.